The rows below give T cell receptor beta chains drawn from one sample of a study of a mutant IDH1 vaccine in newly diagnosed glioma. The repertoire was sequenced with immunoSEQ multiplex PCR; TCRdb's copy has only in-frame clones and lacks some. Of 9,500 to 12,000 clones in the sample, 88% were seen once. These receptors' antigens are unknown. The material was PBMCs, obtained from a glioma patient whose treatment included an IDH1 peptide vaccine. The receptors were sampled from a woman aged 35 to 49 with glioma. Some clones in this sample may be carry-over from other donors' samples. Both conserved end residues are part of each CDR3. D genes are given only for firm matches. Size tells how often a clone was seen (once, few, many) or the class of an expanded clone, and some rows leave it out.

CDR3 DNA,CDR3 protein,clone size,D gene,V gene,J gene
TGTGCCAGCAGCTTGCCCGGGACAGGGTCCTACGAGCAGTACTTC,CASSLPGTGSYEQYF,-,TRBD1,TRBV5-5,TRBJ2-7
TGTGCCAGCAGTCCAACGGGCGGGCGGGAGACCCAGTACTTC,CASSPTGGRETQYF,-,-,TRBV6-5,TRBJ2-5
TGTGCCACCCGGATAAGCGGGAGCAATGAGCAGTTCTTC,CATRISGSNEQFF,-,TRBD2,TRBV6-5,TRBJ2-1
TGTGCCAGCAGCTTGGCCGAGGTTTCCTACGAGCAGTACTTC,CASSLAEVSYEQYF,-,-,TRBV5-8,TRBJ2-7
TGTGCCTCTTCTTGGGGAGATGATGGCAATGAGCAGTTCTTC,CASSWGDDGNEQFF,-,-,TRBV13,TRBJ2-1
TGTGCCTGGAAGGGGGGAGGGAACACTGAAGCTTTCTTT,CAWKGGGNTEAFF,few,-,TRBV30,TRBJ1-1
TGTGCCAGCTCACCACGGTCAAACTATGGCTACACCTTC,CASSPRSNYGYTF,-,-,TRBV18,TRBJ1-2
TGTGCCAGCTCACCACTGGGACAGATAGGACAGCCCCAGCATTTT,CASSPLGQIGQPQHF,once,TRBD1,TRBV18,TRBJ1-5
TGTGCCAGCAGCTTAGGAGGTTGGGCAGGAGCAGCCTACGAGCAGTACTTC,CASSLGGWAGAAYEQYF,-,-,TRBV7-9,TRBJ2-7
TGTGCCAGCAGCTCCCCCCGGGAATGGAGGTACTATGGCTACACCTTC,CASSSPREWRYYGYTF,few,-,TRBV11-2,TRBJ1-2
TGTGCCAGCAGAGGGGCCGATGGCTACACCTTC,CASRGADGYTF,once,-,TRBV6-5,TRBJ1-2
TGTGCCAGCAGCGTAGCGGACTACAATGAGCAGTTCTTC,CASSVADYNEQFF,-,-,TRBV9,TRBJ2-1
TGTGCCAGTAGTATTCGGACAGAACTTAACACTGAAGCTTTCTTT,CASSIRTELNTEAFF,few,-,TRBV19,TRBJ1-1
TGTGCCATTCGGGACGCCAGCAATCAGCCCCAGCATTTT,CAIRDASNQPQHF,-,-,TRBV10-3,TRBJ1-5
TGTGCCTGGAGTGTACTAGAGACCCAGTACTTC,CAWSVLETQYF,-,-,TRBV30,TRBJ2-5
TGTGCCAGCAGTTTATCGGCCAGGGAACTCGGCTACACCTTC,CASSLSARELGYTF,-,-,TRBV27,TRBJ1-2
TGTGCCAGCAGCCAATGGGGGACAGGGATGAACACTGAAGCTTTCTTT,CASSQWGTGMNTEAFF,few,TRBD1,TRBV4-2,TRBJ1-1
TGCGCCAGCAGCTTGACGGGACAGGAGAGAAACACCATATATTTT,CASSLTGQERNTIYF,-,TRBD1,TRBV5-1,TRBJ1-3
TGTGCCAGCAGTTCCCTTGGCTTTGGGAGCAATCAGCCCCAGCATTTT,CASSSLGFGSNQPQHF,-,-,TRBV6-5,TRBJ1-5
TGTGCCAGCAGCCCAACCAGGAGGCAAGAGACCCAGTACTTC,CASSPTRRQETQYF,-,-,TRBV7-2,TRBJ2-5
TGTGCCAGCAGTCCCGGACTAGCGGGGGGCTACAATGAGCAGTTCTTC,CASSPGLAGGYNEQFF,-,TRBD2,TRBV28,TRBJ2-1
TGTGCCAGCACCCCCCGACAGGGCCGCACTGAAGCTTTCTTT,CASTPRQGRTEAFF,once,TRBD1,TRBV27,TRBJ1-1
TGTGCCAGCAGTTTGTCACAGGGGGCGGATCACTATGGCTACACCTTC,CASSLSQGADHYGYTF,-,TRBD1,TRBV28,TRBJ1-2
TGCGCCAGCAGTGAGTCGGATATGAACACTGAAGCTTTCTTT,CASSESDMNTEAFF,few,-,TRBV10-2,TRBJ1-1
TGTGCCAGCAGCTTATCCAGCGGGGGGATAAATGAGCAGTTCTTC,CASSLSSGGINEQFF,-,TRBD2,TRBV11-3,TRBJ2-1
TGTGCCTGGAGTGTAGGGGCGGGTGAGCAGTACTTC,CAWSVGAGEQYF,-,-,TRBV30,TRBJ2-7
TGTGCCAGCAGTCCCGGACAGGGGGGCGGCTACACCTTC,CASSPGQGGGYTF,-,TRBD1,TRBV6-5,TRBJ1-2
TGTGCCAGCAGCTCACCCAGCGGGACTTACAATGAGCAGTTCTTC,CASSSPSGTYNEQFF,-,TRBD2,TRBV5-6,TRBJ2-1
TGTGCCAGCAGTTCCCCGGGACACCAAAATGAAGCTTTCTTT,CASSSPGHQNEAFF,-,-,TRBV28,TRBJ1-1
TGTGCCAGCAGTGTCCCGGGCCCTGGAGGGGCCAAAAACATTCAGTACTTC,CASSVPGPGGAKNIQYF,-,-,TRBV25-1,TRBJ2-4
TGTGCCAGCTCACCTTTCAGCTACTCTGGGGCCAACGTCCTGACTTTC,CASSPFSYSGANVLTF,-,-,TRBV18,TRBJ2-6
TGTGCCAGCAGCCCCTCCCGGGTGATGGGCGAGCAGTACTTC,CASSPSRVMGEQYF,-,-,TRBV5-6,TRBJ2-7
TGTGCCAGCACCGAGGCCGGTATGAACACTGAAGCTTTCTTT,CASTEAGMNTEAFF,few,-,TRBV7-9,TRBJ1-1
TGCGCCAGCAGCCTAACGCCCCGGGTGAACACTGAAGCTTTCTTT,CASSLTPRVNTEAFF,once,-,TRBV5-1,TRBJ1-1
TGCGCCAGCAGCCAAGTCTTGACAGGGGAGGCTGAAAAACTGTTTTTT,CASSQVLTGEAEKLFF,-,TRBD1,TRBV4-1,TRBJ1-4
TGTGCCAGCAGTCCTTGGACAGGGATGCTGACAGATACGCAGTATTTT,CASSPWTGMLTDTQYF,-,TRBD1,TRBV27,TRBJ2-3
TGTGCCAGCAGCCAACGGGTCACGGACACAGATACGCAGTATTTT,CASSQRVTDTDTQYF,-,-,TRBV4-2,TRBJ2-3
TGTGCCACCAGCAGGAGGGCCCAGGAGACCCAGTACTTC,CATSRRAQETQYF,-,-,TRBV15,TRBJ2-5
TGTGCCAGCAGTTACTCGGGCGGGAAGGGCTCCTACGAGCAGTACTTC,CASSYSGGKGSYEQYF,-,-,TRBV6-6,TRBJ2-7
TGTGCCAGCAGTTACTCGAGTCAGGTCTCTGGAAACACCATATATTTT,CASSYSSQVSGNTIYF,-,-,TRBV6-6,TRBJ1-3
TGTGCCAGCCGCGTAGAACAGGATCAGCCCCAGCATTTT,CASRVEQDQPQHF,-,-,TRBV6-1,TRBJ1-5
TGTGCCAGCAGCCGAGACAGGGGAAGTGAAAAACTGTTTTTT,CASSRDRGSEKLFF,-,TRBD1,TRBV7-2,TRBJ1-4
TGTGCCTGGAGGGGGGACAGGACCAATCAGCCCCAGCATTTT,CAWRGDRTNQPQHF,few,TRBD1,TRBV30,TRBJ1-5
TGTGCCAGCCAACTCAACCTGCCCTACGAGCAGTACTTC,CASQLNLPYEQYF,-,-,TRBV6-1,TRBJ2-7
TGTGCCAGCAGTTTATGGGCGGGAGGAGATACGCAGTATTTT,CASSLWAGGDTQYF,-,TRBD2,TRBV27,TRBJ2-3
TGTGCCAGTGCTGACTCCCAAACCTACGAGCAGTACTTC,CASADSQTYEQYF,-,-,TRBV19,TRBJ2-7
TGTGCCAGCAGTGAAGTGATCCTTTCCCCCTATGGAGATACGCAGTATTTT,CASSEVILSPYGDTQYF,-,-,TRBV6-1,TRBJ2-3
TGTGCCAGCAGCTCTGGACAGGGAAAGGGTTCTAACTATGGCTACACCTTC,CASSSGQGKGSNYGYTF,once,TRBD1,TRBV5-4,TRBJ1-2
TGTGCCAGCAGCCCTTACGAGAGGTCCTGCACCTTC,CASSPYERSCTF,-,-,TRBV28,TRBJ1-2
TGTGCCAGCAGCTTGATGAGCAGTAGCACAGATACGCAGTATTTT,CASSLMSSSTDTQYF,-,-,TRBV5-6,TRBJ2-3
TGTGCCAGCAGTGAAGACAGGGGGCCTGGAGAGACCCAGTACTTC,CASSEDRGPGETQYF,once,TRBD1,TRBV2,TRBJ2-5
TGCAGCGTCGCAACCGGGACCTACAGAGAGCTGTTTTTT,CSVATGTYRELFF,few,-,TRBV29-1,TRBJ2-2
TGTGCCAGCAGTGAAGTGGGTTACTACTTT,CASSEVGYYF,few,-,TRBV2,TRBJ1-1
TGTGCCAGCAGCTGGGGGACCGCGGAGCAGTTCTTC,CASSWGTAEQFF,-,-,TRBV5-6,TRBJ2-1
TGTGCCAGCAGTCGGTGGGGGGGACAGAGATATGGCTACACCTTC,CASSRWGGQRYGYTF,-,TRBD1,TRBV6-1,TRBJ1-2
TGTGCCAGCAGTTTAACTTGGCAGGCGGCCTACGAGCAGTACTTC,CASSLTWQAAYEQYF,few,-,TRBV27,TRBJ2-7
TGTGCCAGCCGAAGACTTGGGTCTGAGCAGTACTTC,CASRRLGSEQYF,-,-,TRBV2,TRBJ2-7
TGTGCCAGCAGCGTAGGACTAGCGGGAGCCTACAATGAGCAGTTCTTC,CASSVGLAGAYNEQFF,-,TRBD2,TRBV9,TRBJ2-1
TGTGCCAGCAGTCCTCGGGGACTAGCGGGGTACAATGAGCAGTTCTTC,CASSPRGLAGYNEQFF,-,TRBD2,TRBV28,TRBJ2-1